This T cell receptor beta chain derives from a study of CD8+CD57+ T cells in acquired aplastic anemia. Across the study: Quantities of DNA derived from sorted CD4+ and CD8+ cells averaged approximately 3 ug. Study-wide points: Patients and controls shared 25 to 30 CD8+ CDR3 sequences, which appeared highly expressed in patients and within their immunodominant clones.

The V and J ends lost 6 bases and 9 bases respectively, with 18 bases between them. The CDR3 sequence is 13 residues long. According to the study, genomic DNA was the template for TCR beta VDJ and CDR3 profiling. TCRdb called the reads again in MiXCR, with one record for every CDR3 protein. Here the sample spans 150,000 or so distinct CDR3 sequences, 45% to 55% being singletons. CD8+CD57+ cell expansion, shown by flow cytometry, had occurred in the patients selected for sequencing. Every one of the patients had aplastic anemia (severe, acquired). Among the patients, none had received any therapy at the time of blood sampling. Of note for this clonotype: Its matching antigen is unknown.

The sequence came from a human donor with aplastic anemia. V and J are TRBV12-3 or TRBV12-4 and TRBJ2-7; D perhaps matches TRBD1 (5 bases). Material for sequencing was sorted CD4+, CD8+, or CD8+CD57+ T cells (not recorded which) from PBMCs. The CDR3 DNA is TGTGCCAGCAGCTATACAGGAAGGCAGCCGCAGTACTTC. Translation: CASSYTGRQPQYF.